The rows below give T cell receptor beta chains drawn from one sample of a study of somatic mutations in cytotoxic T cells in rheumatoid arthritis. Profiling relied on immunoSEQ multiplex PCR, and the TCRdb table lists in-frame clones only, not all of them. The sample lists about 4,200 clones; 72% were seen once. The material sequenced was CD8+ T cells sorted from blood. The receptors derive from an adult with rheumatoid arthritis. Each CDR3 is given with its conserved first and last residue. The D gene is left open where the match is weak. Clone size is shown for a subset of rows, as once, few, many or a class of expanded clone.

clone_size: few
j_call: TRBJ2-7
d_call: -
cdr3_length: 15
v_call: TRBV4-1
cdr3_aa: CASSEGAGQRKEQYF
cdr3_nt: TGCGCCAGCAGCGAAGGGGCGGGACAGAGGAAGGAGCAGTACTTC

clone_size: -
j_call: TRBJ2-3
d_call: TRBD2
cdr3_length: 16
v_call: TRBV27
cdr3_aa: CASSLSSRGTTDTQYF
cdr3_nt: TGTGCCAGCAGTTTATCATCGCGGGGGACCACAGATACGCAGTATTTT

clone_size: few
j_call: TRBJ2-7
d_call: -
cdr3_length: 15
v_call: TRBV4-2
cdr3_aa: CASSQEAESSYEQYF
cdr3_nt: TGTGCCAGCAGCCAAGAGGCGGAAAGCTCCTACGAGCAGTACTTC

clone_size: -
j_call: TRBJ2-1
d_call: TRBD1
cdr3_length: 14
v_call: TRBV6-6
cdr3_aa: CASSRQGSYNEQFF
cdr3_nt: TGTGCCAGCAGTAGACAGGGATCCTACAATGAGCAGTTCTTC

clone_size: -
j_call: TRBJ1-2
d_call: -
cdr3_length: 12
v_call: TRBV5-6
cdr3_aa: CASSLAVYGYTF
cdr3_nt: TGTGCCAGCAGCTTGGCGGTCTATGGCTACACCTTC

clone_size: once
j_call: TRBJ2-1
d_call: -
cdr3_length: 16
v_call: TRBV4-1
cdr3_aa: CASSQELGGTYNEQFF
cdr3_nt: TGCGCCAGCAGCCAAGAGTTGGGGGGCACCTACAATGAGCAGTTCTTC

clone_size: -
j_call: TRBJ1-5
d_call: -
cdr3_length: 14
v_call: TRBV6-6
cdr3_aa: CASSYGPGGQPQHF
cdr3_nt: TGTGCCAGCAGTTACGGACCCGGGGGTCAGCCCCAGCATTTT

clone_size: few
j_call: TRBJ1-2
d_call: -
cdr3_length: 13
v_call: TRBV6-5
cdr3_aa: CASSSVGGYGYTF
cdr3_nt: TGTGCCAGCAGTTCCGTAGGGGGGTATGGCTACACCTTC

clone_size: few
j_call: TRBJ1-2
d_call: TRBD1
cdr3_length: 16
v_call: TRBV19
cdr3_aa: CASSFPGGGVGYGYTF
cdr3_nt: TGTGCCAGTAGTTTCCCAGGGGGCGGCGTAGGCTATGGCTACACCTTC

clone_size: -
j_call: TRBJ2-3
d_call: TRBD2
cdr3_length: 18
v_call: TRBV7-8
cdr3_aa: CASSLGLAGELGTDTQYF
cdr3_nt: TGTGCCAGCAGCTTAGGGCTAGCGGGGGAGCTGGGCACAGATACGCAGTATTTT

clone_size: -
j_call: TRBJ1-1
d_call: -
cdr3_length: 14
v_call: TRBV27
cdr3_aa: CASSFRRLDTEAFF
cdr3_nt: TGTGCCAGCAGTTTTCGTCGGTTGGACACTGAAGCTTTCTTT

clone_size: -
j_call: TRBJ1-2
d_call: TRBD1
cdr3_length: 13
v_call: TRBV19
cdr3_aa: CAVGTGPHYGYTF
cdr3_nt: TGTGCCGTAGGGACAGGGCCTCACTATGGCTACACCTTC

clone_size: -
j_call: TRBJ2-3
d_call: -
cdr3_length: 12
v_call: TRBV18
cdr3_aa: CASSPSTDTQYF
cdr3_nt: TGTGCCAGCTCACCCAGCACAGATACGCAGTATTTT

clone_size: -
j_call: TRBJ1-2
d_call: TRBD1
cdr3_length: 15
v_call: TRBV7-9
cdr3_aa: CASSLPGQSHYGYTF
cdr3_nt: TGTGCCAGCAGCCTGCCGGGACAGTCTCACTATGGCTACACCTTC

clone_size: -
j_call: TRBJ1-1
d_call: -
cdr3_length: 13
v_call: TRBV9
cdr3_aa: CASSEGGDTEAFF
cdr3_nt: TGTGCCAGCAGCGAAGGGGGGGACACTGAAGCTTTCTTT

clone_size: -
j_call: TRBJ2-7
d_call: -
cdr3_length: 12
v_call: TRBV7-2
cdr3_aa: CASSPQTYEQYF
cdr3_nt: TGTGCCAGCAGCCCCCAGACCTACGAGCAGTACTTC

clone_size: -
j_call: TRBJ2-7
d_call: TRBD1
cdr3_length: 14
v_call: TRBV27
cdr3_aa: CASEPRTGGNEQYF
cdr3_nt: TGTGCCAGCGAGCCTCGGACAGGGGGTAACGAGCAGTACTTC

clone_size: -
j_call: TRBJ1-2
d_call: -
cdr3_length: 15
v_call: TRBV7-9
cdr3_aa: CASSLVRGANYGYTF
cdr3_nt: TGTGCCAGCAGCTTAGTACGGGGAGCTAACTATGGCTACACCTTC

clone_size: -
j_call: TRBJ2-5
d_call: TRBD1
cdr3_length: 13
v_call: TRBV14
cdr3_aa: CASSPRGHETQYF
cdr3_nt: TGTGCCAGCAGCCCCAGGGGGCACGAGACCCAGTACTTC

clone_size: -
j_call: TRBJ1-5
d_call: -
cdr3_length: 15
v_call: TRBV7-9
cdr3_aa: CASSLRRYSNQPQHF
cdr3_nt: TGTGCCAGCAGCTTAAGGCGATATAGCAATCAGCCCCAGCATTTT

clone_size: once
j_call: TRBJ2-7
d_call: -
cdr3_length: 16
v_call: TRBV7-9
cdr3_aa: CASSLTTGDRAYEQYF
cdr3_nt: TGTGCCAGCAGCTTAACCACAGGAGATAGGGCCTACGAGCAGTACTTC

clone_size: -
j_call: TRBJ1-3
d_call: TRBD1
cdr3_length: 16
v_call: TRBV13
cdr3_aa: CASSLGRGRTGNTIYF
cdr3_nt: TGTGCCAGCAGCTTAGGCAGGGGGCGCACTGGAAACACCATATATTTT

clone_size: -
j_call: TRBJ1-3
d_call: -
cdr3_length: 16
v_call: TRBV4-3
cdr3_aa: CASSQDRAFSGNTIYF
cdr3_nt: TGCGCCAGCAGCCAAGACAGGGCTTTCTCTGGAAACACCATATATTTT

clone_size: -
j_call: TRBJ2-1
d_call: -
cdr3_length: 14
v_call: TRBV4-2
cdr3_aa: CASSQGGSYNEQFF
cdr3_nt: TGTGCCAGCAGCCAAGGGGGGTCCTACAATGAGCAGTTCTTC

clone_size: -
j_call: TRBJ2-3
d_call: -
cdr3_length: 14
v_call: TRBV11-2
cdr3_aa: CASSLSPGGDTQYF
cdr3_nt: TGTGCCAGCAGCTTAAGTCCTGGAGGGGATACGCAGTATTTT

clone_size: once
j_call: TRBJ2-1
d_call: TRBD1
cdr3_length: 15
v_call: TRBV7-8
cdr3_aa: CASSPGTGLLNEQFF
cdr3_nt: TGTGCCAGCAGCCCGGGGACAGGGCTTCTCAATGAGCAGTTCTTC

clone_size: -
j_call: TRBJ2-1
d_call: TRBD1
cdr3_length: 16
v_call: TRBV7-9
cdr3_aa: CASSPLPGQGYNEQFF
cdr3_nt: TGTGCCAGCAGCCCCCTCCCGGGACAGGGGTACAATGAGCAGTTCTTC

clone_size: -
j_call: TRBJ2-1
d_call: TRBD2
cdr3_length: 16
v_call: TRBV2
cdr3_aa: CANPPGGTRAYNEQFF
cdr3_nt: TGTGCCAACCCTCCGGGCGGGACTAGAGCCTACAATGAGCAGTTCTTC

clone_size: -
j_call: TRBJ2-7
d_call: -
cdr3_length: 13
v_call: TRBV4-3
cdr3_aa: CASSQVPKNEQYF
cdr3_nt: TGCGCCAGCAGCCAAGTTCCGAAGAACGAGCAGTACTTC

clone_size: once
j_call: TRBJ2-1
d_call: TRBD2
cdr3_length: 12
v_call: TRBV9
cdr3_aa: CASSQTSREQFF
cdr3_nt: TGTGCCAGCAGCCAGACTAGCCGTGAGCAGTTCTTC

clone_size: -
j_call: TRBJ2-7
d_call: -
cdr3_length: 14
v_call: TRBV30
cdr3_aa: CAWCPLQGPNEQYF
cdr3_nt: TGTGCCTGGTGCCCCCTACAGGGACCCAACGAGCAGTACTTC

clone_size: -
j_call: TRBJ1-1
d_call: TRBD1
cdr3_length: 15
v_call: TRBV7-6
cdr3_aa: CASSLRTGGNTEAFF
cdr3_nt: TGTGCCAGCAGCTTACGGACAGGGGGCAACACTGAAGCTTTCTTT

clone_size: few
j_call: TRBJ1-2
d_call: -
cdr3_length: 17
v_call: TRBV12-5
cdr3_aa: CASGLGGSPTSENGYTF
cdr3_nt: TGTGCTAGTGGTTTGGGGGGGTCCCCTACGAGTGAGAATGGCTACACCTTC

clone_size: -
j_call: TRBJ2-2
d_call: -
cdr3_length: 13
v_call: TRBV5-4
cdr3_aa: CASSVPNTGELFF
cdr3_nt: TGTGCCAGCAGCGTACCGAACACCGGGGAGCTGTTTTTT

clone_size: few
j_call: TRBJ1-1
d_call: -
cdr3_length: 13
v_call: TRBV5-1
cdr3_aa: CASREGEATEAFF
cdr3_nt: TGCGCCAGCAGGGAAGGGGAGGCCACTGAAGCTTTCTTT

clone_size: -
j_call: TRBJ2-1
d_call: -
cdr3_length: 13
v_call: TRBV7-8
cdr3_aa: CASSLAGGNEQFF
cdr3_nt: TGTGCCAGCAGCTTAGCAGGGGGCAATGAGCAGTTCTTC

clone_size: -
j_call: TRBJ1-2
d_call: -
cdr3_length: 15
v_call: TRBV7-9
cdr3_aa: CASSLGEGPYYGYTF
cdr3_nt: TGTGCCAGCAGCTTAGGGGAGGGCCCCTACTATGGCTACACCTTC

clone_size: -
j_call: TRBJ1-2
d_call: -
cdr3_length: 14
v_call: TRBV5-1
cdr3_aa: CASSREEDSYGYTF
cdr3_nt: TGCGCCAGCAGCCGCGAGGAGGACAGTTATGGCTACACCTTC

clone_size: -
j_call: TRBJ2-7
d_call: -
cdr3_length: 15
v_call: TRBV19
cdr3_aa: CASSNRDHGSYEQYF
cdr3_nt: TGTGCCAGTAGTAACCGGGACCATGGGTCCTACGAGCAGTACTTC

clone_size: few
j_call: TRBJ1-6
d_call: TRBD1
cdr3_length: 16
v_call: TRBV6-6
cdr3_aa: CASSLHRGPGDSPLHF
cdr3_nt: TGTGCCAGCAGTCTCCACAGGGGCCCGGGCGATTCACCCCTCCACTTT

clone_size: few
j_call: TRBJ2-7
d_call: -
cdr3_length: 11
v_call: TRBV7-2
cdr3_aa: CASSRLYEQYF
cdr3_nt: TGTGCCAGCAGCAGGCTGTACGAGCAGTACTTC

clone_size: -
j_call: TRBJ1-2
d_call: TRBD1
cdr3_length: 15
v_call: TRBV5-1
cdr3_aa: CASSLGTGRGDGYTF
cdr3_nt: TGCGCCAGCAGCCTGGGGACAGGGCGAGGGGATGGCTACACCTTC

clone_size: -
j_call: TRBJ1-5
d_call: TRBD1
cdr3_length: 16
v_call: TRBV4-1
cdr3_aa: CASSPLAGGFNQPQHF
cdr3_nt: TGCGCCAGCAGCCCCCTGGCAGGGGGCTTTAATCAGCCCCAGCATTTT

clone_size: -
j_call: TRBJ2-5
d_call: -
cdr3_length: 13
v_call: TRBV2
cdr3_aa: CASGQRVQETQYF
cdr3_nt: TGTGCCAGTGGACAGAGGGTACAAGAGACCCAGTACTTC

clone_size: once
j_call: TRBJ1-5
d_call: TRBD1
cdr3_length: 17
v_call: TRBV15
cdr3_aa: CATSRDWGNRGHQPQHF
cdr3_nt: TGTGCCACCAGCAGAGATTGGGGGAACAGGGGACATCAGCCCCAGCATTTT

clone_size: -
j_call: TRBJ2-5
d_call: TRBD2
cdr3_length: 15
v_call: TRBV7-2
cdr3_aa: CASRSGASGQETQYF
cdr3_nt: TGTGCCAGCAGGTCTGGGGCTAGCGGCCAAGAGACCCAGTACTTC

clone_size: -
j_call: TRBJ2-1
d_call: TRBD2
cdr3_length: 15
v_call: TRBV7-6
cdr3_aa: CASSLLAGGNNEQFF
cdr3_nt: TGTGCCAGCAGCTTACTAGCGGGGGGTAACAATGAGCAGTTCTTC

clone_size: -
j_call: TRBJ2-4
d_call: TRBD2
cdr3_length: 17
v_call: TRBV9
cdr3_aa: CASSVERAGGAKNIQYF
cdr3_nt: TGTGCCAGCAGCGTAGAACGAGCGGGGGGAGCCAAAAACATTCAGTACTTC

clone_size: -
j_call: TRBJ2-7
d_call: TRBD1
cdr3_length: 12
v_call: TRBV7-9
cdr3_aa: CASSRTGLEQYF
cdr3_nt: TGTGCCAGCAGCCGGACAGGGCTCGAGCAGTACTTC

clone_size: few
j_call: TRBJ2-6
d_call: -
cdr3_length: 19
v_call: TRBV5-4
cdr3_aa: CASSPGRDSDYSGANVLTF
cdr3_nt: TGTGCCAGCAGCCCGGGCCGCGACAGCGACTACTCTGGGGCCAACGTCCTGACTTTC

clone_size: -
j_call: TRBJ2-4
d_call: -
cdr3_length: 15
v_call: TRBV5-8
cdr3_aa: CASNRDEGVKNIQYF
cdr3_nt: TGTGCCAGCAATCGGGACGAGGGAGTCAAAAACATTCAGTACTTC

clone_size: -
j_call: TRBJ1-4
d_call: -
cdr3_length: 17
v_call: TRBV5-6
cdr3_aa: CASSNERIGAVAEKLFF
cdr3_nt: TGTGCCAGCAGCAACGAACGGATCGGGGCCGTCGCTGAAAAACTGTTTTTT